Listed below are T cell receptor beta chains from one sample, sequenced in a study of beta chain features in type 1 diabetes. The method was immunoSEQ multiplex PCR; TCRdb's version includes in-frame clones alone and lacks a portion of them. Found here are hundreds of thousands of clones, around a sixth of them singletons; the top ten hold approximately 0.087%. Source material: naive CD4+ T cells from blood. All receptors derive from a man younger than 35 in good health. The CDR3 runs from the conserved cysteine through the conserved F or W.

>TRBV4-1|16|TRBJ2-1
CASSQDVARYYNEQFF
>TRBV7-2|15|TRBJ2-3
CASSSRSGGTDTQYF
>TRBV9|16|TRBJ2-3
CASSSWTGPSTDTQYF
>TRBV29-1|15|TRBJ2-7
CSVAGTSGASYEQYF
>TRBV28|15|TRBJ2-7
CASSTSGRSSYEQYF
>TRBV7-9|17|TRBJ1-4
CASSSFGLQGGKEKLFF
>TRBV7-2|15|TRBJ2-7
CASSKRGDRGYEQYF
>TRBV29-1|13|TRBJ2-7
CSVEGQGFYEQYF
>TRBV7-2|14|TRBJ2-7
CASSLVLVPHEQYF
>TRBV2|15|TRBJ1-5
CASSPPSDGNQPQHF
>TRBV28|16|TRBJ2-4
CASSLLRGRGQNIQYF
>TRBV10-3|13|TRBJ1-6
CAIGRTDNSPLHF
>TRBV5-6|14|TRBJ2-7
CASSLGGTSYEQYF
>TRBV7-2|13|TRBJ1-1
CASSLLANTEAFF
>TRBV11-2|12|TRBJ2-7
CASSLDQLKQYF
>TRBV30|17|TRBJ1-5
CAWSRKGSGGGNQPQHF
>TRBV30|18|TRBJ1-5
CAWSPGPITGFSNQPQHF
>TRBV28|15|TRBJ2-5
CASSPSGGAKETQYF
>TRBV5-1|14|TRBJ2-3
CASSLEGVTDTQYF
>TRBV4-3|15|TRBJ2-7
CASSSHQTGGYEQYF
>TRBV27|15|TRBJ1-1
CASSLRGRASTEAFF
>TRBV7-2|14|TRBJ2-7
CASSSGLAVKGQYF
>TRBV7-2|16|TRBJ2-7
CASSTGLAGTPYEQYF
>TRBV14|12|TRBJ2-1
CASSHLEDEQFF
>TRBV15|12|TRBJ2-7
CATSRVWGEQYF
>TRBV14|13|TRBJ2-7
CASSLATSYEQYF
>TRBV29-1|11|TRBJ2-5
CSVVLKTGQYF
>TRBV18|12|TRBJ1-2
CASSRLGYGYTF
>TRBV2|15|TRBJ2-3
CASSAAGGDTDTQYF
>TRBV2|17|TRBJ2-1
CASRRLGLAGNYNEQFF
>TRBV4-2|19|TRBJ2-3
CASSQLKSGGAFSTDTQYF
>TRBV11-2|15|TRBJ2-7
CASSLHRVGSYEQYF
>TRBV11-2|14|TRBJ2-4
CASSLELTGGAGNF